The next 29 T cell receptor beta chains were all read from a single sample in a study of T-cell memory formation after mild COVID-19. TCRdb itself ran the 5' RACE reads through MiXCR, one entry per CDR3 protein. This table holds 58,000 or so distinct CDR3 sequences, about 30% found once. Material for sequencing was PBMCs or a T cell subset sorted from them (not recorded which). These receptor sequences come from a man younger than 35 who had mild COVID-19 (a few samples of this study predate the infection). Cell type and time point are not known.

This clonotype was counted only a few times. The chain combines TRBV6-2 or TRBV6-3 with TRBJ2-3; D unresolved. The CDR3 has 11 amino acids. Germline lookup yields CDR1 MNHEY and CDR2 SVGEGT. V lost 4 bases, J lost 5 bases, and 4 bases lay in between. The chain's CDR3 is CASSWGDTQYF. The CDR3 nucleotides read TGTGCCAGCAGTTGGGGAGATACGCAGTATTTT.

The CDR3 DNA reads as TGTGCCAGCAGCGCAGGCGGCGCCTACGAGCAGTACGTC. Encoded protein: CASSAGGAYEQYV. This chain uses TRBV7-9 with TRBJ2-7; no reliable D call. The V and J ends lost 5 bases and 2 bases respectively, with 10 bases between them. The CDR3 consists of 13 residues. In germline, CDR1 is SEHNR, CDR2 FQNEAQ (reference sequence).

The rearrangement uses TRBV4-3 and TRBJ1-1; D not resolved. V lost 0 bases to trimming and J lost 3 bases, with 14 bases between them. In germline, CDR1 is LGHNA, CDR2 YSLEER. This CDR3 is 16 amino acids long. As DNA, the CDR3 is TGCGCCAGCAGCCAAGATTACCTCGGTTGGGACACTGAAGCTTTCTTT. Its translation: CASSQDYLGWDTEAFF.

This clonotype has just a few counts. The chain carries TRBV6-6 and TRBJ1-3; D gene ambiguous. Germline V gene data show CDR1 as MNHNY and CDR2 as SVGAGI (reference sequence). V was pared by 8 bases and J by 7 bases, with 15 bases between. The CDR3 covers 13 residues. CDR3 protein: CASQNGVGNTIYF. The CDR3, as DNA: TGTGCCAGCCAAAATGGTGTGGGGAACACCATATATTTT.

The rearrangement uses TRBV18 and TRBJ2-7, with D unclear. CDR3 size: 13 residues. Deletions cut 2 bases from V and 6 bases from J, with 11 bases between. Germline V lookup: CDR1 KGHSH, CDR2 LQKENI. Here the CDR3 DNA reads TGTGCCAGCTCACCAGACATCTCACGCGAGCAGTACGTC. Translation gives CASSPDISREQYV.

The chain uses TRBV28 and TRBJ1-3; tentative D call: TRBD1 (5 bases). Germline loops: CDR1 MDHEN, CDR2 SYDVKM. The CDR3 is 14 residues long. Deletions cut 2 bases from V and 4 bases from J, with 9 bases between. Here the CDR3 reads CASSLRGYGNTIYF. The CDR3 DNA is TGTGCCAGCAGTTTAAGGGGCTACGGAAACACCATATATTTT.

This clonotype occurred a few times. The chain joins TRBV6-5 to TRBJ2-1; D may be TRBD1 or TRBD2 (5 bases each). The CDR3 is 16 residues long. Trimming stripped 7 bases from V and 4 bases from J, with 20 bases between. Germline CDR1 is MNHEY and CDR2 is SVGAGI. CDR3 in amino acids: CASTPVRGAAYNEQFF. The CDR3 DNA follows: TGTGCCAGCACCCCAGTGAGAGGGGCGGCGTACAATGAGCAGTTCTTC.

The CDR3 spells CSARMDGRDTGELFF. CDR3 coding DNA: TGCAGTGCTAGAATGGACGGTAGGGACACCGGGGAGCTGTTTTTT. This chain links TRBV20-1 with TRBJ2-2; D is uncertain. The CDR3 spans 15 residues. V gave up 2 bases and J gave up 3 bases, with 13 bases separating them. CDR1 and CDR2 from the germline V gene are DFQATT and SNEGSKA (reference sequence).

This clonotype has ten or more counts. The CDR3 DNA sequence: TGCAGTGCTAGAGAAATGGAAACGGGCCAAATGGCCCAGCATTTT. Amino acids: CSAREMETGQMAQHF. The rearrangement joins TRBV20-1 to TRBJ1-5; D call uncertain. CDR3 length: 15 residues. Germline lookup yields CDR1 DFQATT and CDR2 SNEGSKA (reference sequence). The germline V and J ends were trimmed by 0 bases and 11 bases, with 20 bases remaining between them.

This clonotype was found many times. The gene calls are TRBV29-1 and TRBJ2-3; 11 bases are a match to TRBD2. The CDR3 covers 15 residues. Germline-derived CDR1 and CDR2 are SQVTM and ANQGSEA. J gave up 2 bases and V 6 bases, and 7 bases lay outside the gene matches. The CDR3 protein is CSVRTSGGYTDTQYF. CDR3 in DNA: TGCAGCGTAAGAACTAGCGGGGGTTACACAGATACGCAGTATTTT.

This clonotype turned up a few times. V and J are TRBV10-3 and TRBJ2-3, with 8 bases identical to TRBD1. Germline-derived CDR1 and CDR2 are ENHRY and SYGVKD. CDR3 length: 16 amino acids. The trim removed 2 bases at V and 2 bases at J, leaving 6 bases unmatched. CDR3 bases: TGTGCCATCAGTGAGGGACAGGGAGAGAACACAGATACGCAGTATTTT. Translating it yields CAISEGQGENTDTQYF.

The sample holds a few counts of this clonotype. The J gene is TRBJ2-3, the V gene TRBV7-9, with D perhaps TRBD1 (5 bases). Per the germline V gene, CDR1 is SEHNR and CDR2 is FQNEAQ (reference sequence). The V end was cut by 5 bases, the J end by 3 bases, with 15 bases between. The CDR3 length is 15 residues. The DNA of the CDR3 is TGTGCCAGCAGCCCTCCTGGGGCGGAGACAGATACGCAGTATTTT. Translating it yields CASSPPGAETDTQYF.

The chain's CDR3 is CASTNPNRVGELFF. CDR3 sequence (DNA): TGTGCCAGCACCAACCCTAACAGGGTCGGGGAGCTGTTTTTT. The chain recombines TRBV7-2 with TRBJ2-2; possibly TRBD1 for D (6 bases). Trimming took 7 bases from V and 7 from J, leaving 16 bases between them. There are 14 residues in the CDR3. CDR1 is SGHTA and CDR2 is FQGNSA in the germline V gene.

The chain links TRBV5-1 to TRBJ2-5; the match to TRBD1 covers 10 bases. With 5 bases clipped from V and 1 base from J, the junction kept 5 bases outside the gene matches. The length of the CDR3 is 15 residues. CDR1 is SGHRS, CDR2 YFSETQ, per germline. The CDR3 is CASSRDRGAQETQYF. The CDR3 DNA is TGCGCCAGCAGTCGGGACAGGGGAGCCCAAGAGACCCAGTACTTC.

This chain uses TRBV7-6 with TRBJ2-3; D gene unclear. The V gene lost 5 bases and the J gene lost 3 bases, with 6 bases spanning the gap. The CDR3 is 12 residues long. Germline V gene data show CDR1 as SGHVS and CDR2 as FNYEAQ. In DNA, the CDR3 is TGTGCCAGCAGCCTATTTACAGATACGCAGTATTTT. This gives the protein CASSLFTDTQYF.

This clonotype came up a few times. The V call is TRBV4-1, the J call TRBJ2-1, with D unclear. Germline lookup yields CDR1 MGHRA and CDR2 YSYEKL. The germline V and J ends were trimmed by 4 bases and 9 bases, with 10 bases remaining between them. The CDR3 runs to 12 residues. The CDR3 reads CASSPGFTEQFF. CDR3 nucleotides: TGCGCCAGCAGCCCCGGGTTTACTGAGCAGTTCTTC.

This clonotype was seen a few times. J is TRBJ1-3 and V is TRBV10-3, with D perhaps matching TRBD1 (5 bases). This CDR3 contains 14 residues. V lost 11 bases and J lost 0, with 14 bases in between. In germline, CDR1 is ENHRY, CDR2 SYGVKD. The CDR3 coding sequence is TGTGCCGCGTGGGGCGCGAGCTCTGGAAACACCATATATTTT. The encoded protein is CAAWGASSGNTIYF.

This clonotype turned up a few times. This sequence joins TRBV25-1 and TRBJ2-1; 10 positions agree with TRBD2. V lost 5 bases and J lost 6; bases outside the gene matches: 7. Germline lookup yields CDR1 MGHDK and CDR2 SYGVNS. The CDR3 is made up of 15 amino acids. DNA of the CDR3: TGTGCCAGCAGTTCCTCTCGACTAGCGGGCAATGAGCAGTTCTTC. Translation: CASSSSRLAGNEQFF.

J is TRBJ2-1 and V is TRBV12-3 or TRBV12-4; the match to TRBD2 covers 10 bases. J lost 12 bases, V lost 5 bases, and 4 bases had no gene match. The CDR3 consists of 12 residues. In DNA form, the CDR3 reads TGTGCCAGCAGTCCCCGACTAGCGGGGCAGTTCTTC. Its protein product is CASSPRLAGQFF.

A few counts support this clonotype. This chain links TRBV4-2 with TRBJ1-2; 11 nucleotides align to TRBD1. The V and J ends lost 4 bases and 6 bases, in that order; junction bases with no gene match: 7. CDR1 and CDR2 (germline): LGHNA, YNFKEQ. The CDR3 loop spans 15 amino acids. CDR3 protein: CASSPEWTGGNGYTF. CDR3 sequence (DNA): TGTGCCAGCAGCCCGGAATGGACAGGGGGCAATGGCTACACCTTC.

This clonotype was picked up a small number of times. The genes are TRBV5-1 and TRBJ2-1, with 13 bases fitting TRBD2. This CDR3 has 17 residues. CDR1 SGHRS and CDR2 YFSETQ come from the germline V gene. After removal of 4 bases from V and 1 base from J, the junction contained 5 bases not matched to a gene. The CDR3 sequence is CASSGGTSGASYNEQFF. The CDR3, as DNA: TGCGCCAGCAGCGGAGGGACTAGCGGGGCGTCCTACAATGAGCAGTTCTTC.

The table lists this clonotype with a few counts. This chain connects TRBV12-3 or TRBV12-4 to TRBJ2-7, with 10 bases identical to TRBD1. The CDR3 is 14 amino acids. The V and J ends lost 6 bases and 6 bases, in that order; junction bases with no gene match: 8. The CDR3 region is CASRAGTGVSEQYF. The CDR3 DNA reads as TGTGCCAGCAGGGCCGGGACAGGGGTCTCCGAGCAGTACTTC.

This clonotype was seen more than once but under ten times. J is TRBJ1-2 and V is TRBV4-2; 9 nucleotides line up with TRBD1. Germline CDR1 reads LGHNA; CDR2 reads YNFKEQ. The CDR3 is made up of 15 amino acids. J gave up 3 bases and V 4 bases, and 6 bases lay outside the gene matches. CDR3: CASSRGTGRDYGYTF. The CDR3 nucleotides read TGTGCCAGCAGCCGGGGGACAGGGAGGGACTATGGCTACACCTTC.

The rearrangement joins TRBV4-1 to TRBJ1-2, with D tentatively TRBD1 (5 bases). CDR1 and CDR2 (germline): MGHRA, YSYEKL. V was trimmed by 3 bases and J by 0 bases, leaving 11 bases between them. CDR3 length: 15 amino acids. CDR3 nucleotide sequence: TGCGCCAGCAGCCAGCGGGACGGAGCTAACTATGGCTACACCTTC. As protein: CASSQRDGANYGYTF.

J is TRBJ1-1 and V is TRBV3-1; D gene ambiguous. The V end was cut by 5 bases, the J end by 6 bases, with 13 bases between. Germline-derived CDR1 and CDR2 are LGHDT and YNNKEL (reference sequence). The CDR3 has 13 amino acids. The CDR3 DNA is TGTGCCAGCAGCTCGGATCTGGGCGCTGAAGCTTTCTTT. This sequence encodes CASSSDLGAEAFF.

J is TRBJ2-1 and V is TRBV4-3; D may match TRBD1 or TRBD2 (5 bases each). The germline V gene has CDR1 LGHNA and CDR2 YSLEER. The ends were cut back, 8 bases at V and 0 bases at J, with 14 bases in the middle. The CDR3 is made up of 15 amino acids. CDR3 in DNA: TGCGCCAGCCGGGACGGAATACTCTCCTACAATGAGCAGTTCTTC. It translates to CASRDGILSYNEQFF.

CDR3 in DNA: TGCAGTGCTAGACCCCGACAGAACAATGAGCAGTTCTTC. It specifies CSARPRQNNEQFF. The rearrangement links TRBV20-1 to TRBJ2-1; the D gene is possibly TRBD1 (5 bases). CDR3 length equals 13 residues. Per the germline V gene, CDR1 is DFQATT and CDR2 is SNEGSKA (reference sequence). V was trimmed by 2 bases and J by 5 bases, leaving 10 bases between them.

The chain is built from TRBV7-2 and TRBJ2-7, with a tentative D call TRBD1 (8 bases). Trimming pared 7 bases from V and 0 bases from J, leaving 16 bases between. The germline V gene encodes CDR1 SGHTA and CDR2 FQGNSA. The CDR3 has 15 residues. The CDR3 DNA follows: TGTGCCAGCAACAAGCGGGACAGGCACTCCTACGAGCAGTACGTC. Its protein product is CASNKRDRHSYEQYV.

CDR3: CASSLGTGLYEQYF. As DNA, the CDR3 is TGTGCCAGCAGCTTAGGGACAGGGCTCTACGAGCAGTACTTC. The chain combines TRBV11-2 with TRBJ2-7; 8 nucleotides agree with TRBD1. Trimming took 1 base from V and 3 from J; bases not matched to a gene: 2. CDR3 length: 14 residues. From germline, CDR1 is SGHAT and CDR2 FQNNGV.